These 11 T cell receptor beta chains came from one sample sequenced in a study of blood T cells in healthy people across ages. A J-beta primer mix and a sample-barcoded 5' primer were used in a second PCR of roughly 6 to 11 cycles. TCRdb used MiXCR to reprocess the 5' RACE reads, holding one entry per CDR3 protein. This repertoire shows 700,000 to 900,000 distinct CDR3 sequences, around 25% found once; its top ten account for about 3%. Separately, the same data were catalogued under a study of T cells of mothers and their children.

The sample consisted of blood. The origin of the receptors is a boy aged 10-17 years in good health.

This rearrangement joins TRBV5-6 to TRBJ1-4, with 9 bases aligning to TRBD1. Germline assignment: CDR1 SGHDT and CDR2 YYEEEE. This CDR3 spans 16 amino acids. The trim removed 4 bases at V and 8 bases at J, leaving 12 bases unmatched. The CDR3 sequence is CASSGGTGKVREKLFF. CDR3 bases: TGTGCCAGCAGCGGGGGGACAGGGAAGGTGAGAGAAAAACTGTTTTTT.

This chain joins TRBV24-1 and TRBJ2-5, with D perhaps given as TRBD1 or TRBD2 (5 bases each). The CDR3 has 14 amino acids. Trimming left V 3 bases short and J 2 bases short, with 9 bases between. The germline V gene has CDR1 KGHDR and CDR2 SFDVKD. The CDR3 DNA reads TGTGCCACCAGTGATACGGGGCATCAAGAGACCCAGTACTTC. Protein sequence: CATSDTGHQETQYF.

The chain is built from TRBV7-9 and TRBJ2-3; D gene unclear. V was pared by 1 base and J by 2 bases, with 13 bases between. CDR3 length: 16 residues. Per the germline V gene, CDR1 is SEHNR and CDR2 is FQNEAQ (reference sequence). Here the CDR3 reads CASSLVRQADTDTQYF. The CDR3 DNA sequence: TGTGCCAGCAGCTTAGTAAGGCAGGCAGACACAGATACGCAGTATTTT.

This clonotype appeared many times. This sequence joins TRBV13 and TRBJ1-1, with D possibly TRBD1 on 5 matching bases. This CDR3 region has 13 residues. CDR1 is PRHDT and CDR2 is FYEKMQ in the germline V gene (reference sequence). Trimming shortened V by 5 bases and J by 1 base, and 8 bases separated the two germline ends. The CDR3 is CASSPTENTEAFF. CDR3 bases: TGTGCCAGCAGCCCGACAGAGAACACTGAAGCTTTCTTT.

CDR3 coding DNA: TGTGCCAGCAGTACCGTTAGCGGGGGGCTGGGGAATGAGCAGTTCTTC. As protein: CASSTVSGGLGNEQFF. V is TRBV2 and J is TRBJ2-1, with 10 bases identical to TRBD2. The CDR3 has 16 amino acids. The germline V gene encodes CDR1 SNHLY and CDR2 FYNNEI. V shed 5 bases and J 7 bases; nucleotides not matched to a gene: 11.

Note on this clonotype: The junction and the germline gene differ at one end; a read error may be behind it. This chain connects TRBV18 to TRBJ2-7; a weak D match, TRBD1 (6 bases). CDR1 is KGHSH and CDR2 is LQKENI in the germline V gene. The length of the CDR3 is 15 residues. DNA for the CDR3: TGTGCCAGCTTACCAAATCAACAGGGATCCTACGAGCAGTACTTC. Protein sequence: CASLPNQQGSYEQYF.

This clonotype was observed a handful of times. The V call is TRBV20-1, the J call TRBJ2-5; D is perhaps TRBD1 (7 bases). The DNA end is a closer match to TRBJ2-7, so the J assignment may be wrong. The CDR3 loop spans 13 amino acids. The germline V gene encodes CDR1 DFQATT and CDR2 SNEGSKA (reference sequence). CDR3 protein: CSASQGGRYEQYF. DNA of the CDR3: TGCAGTGCTAGCCAGGGGGGTCGGTACGAGCAGTACTTC.

The V and J genes are TRBV10-3 and TRBJ2-7; the match to TRBD2 covers 8 bases. The germline gives CDR1 ENHRY, CDR2 SYGVKD. V shed 5 bases, J shed 0 bases, and the junction held 6 bases outside the gene matches. This CDR3 contains 15 residues. The CDR3: CAISYSGASSYEQYF. In nucleotides, the CDR3 is TGTGCCATCAGTTATAGCGGGGCCAGCTCCTACGAGCAGTACTTC.

This clonotype was observed a handful of times. V is TRBV12-3 or TRBV12-4 and J is TRBJ1-5, with D perhaps matching TRBD1 (6 bases). The CDR3 spans 13 residues. Deletions cut 3 bases from V and 6 bases from J, with 9 bases between. This CDR3 is CASSFRGAQPQHF. The CDR3 DNA sequence: TGTGCCAGCAGTTTCCGGGGGGCTCAGCCCCAGCATTTT.

The V gene is TRBV20-1, the J gene TRBJ1-2; no definite D call. The germline V and J ends were trimmed by 2 bases and 4 bases, with 14 bases remaining between them. The germline gives CDR1 DFQATT, CDR2 SNEGSKA (reference sequence). The CDR3 is 14 amino acids. The CDR3 DNA follows: TGCAGTGCTAGATACAAGTCCCTAGGCTATGGCTACACCTTC. As protein: CSARYKSLGYGYTF.

This chain connects TRBV5-6 to TRBJ2-5; TRBD2 aligns across 11 bases. Near its end, the DNA agrees better with TRBJ2-1, so the J call may be wrong. The CDR3 runs to 15 residues. Germline values: CDR1 SGHDT, CDR2 YYEEEE. CDR3 protein: CASSRTGLAENEQFF. The CDR3 region has the DNA TGTGCCAGCAGCCGAACGGGACTAGCGGAAAATGAGCAGTTCTTC.